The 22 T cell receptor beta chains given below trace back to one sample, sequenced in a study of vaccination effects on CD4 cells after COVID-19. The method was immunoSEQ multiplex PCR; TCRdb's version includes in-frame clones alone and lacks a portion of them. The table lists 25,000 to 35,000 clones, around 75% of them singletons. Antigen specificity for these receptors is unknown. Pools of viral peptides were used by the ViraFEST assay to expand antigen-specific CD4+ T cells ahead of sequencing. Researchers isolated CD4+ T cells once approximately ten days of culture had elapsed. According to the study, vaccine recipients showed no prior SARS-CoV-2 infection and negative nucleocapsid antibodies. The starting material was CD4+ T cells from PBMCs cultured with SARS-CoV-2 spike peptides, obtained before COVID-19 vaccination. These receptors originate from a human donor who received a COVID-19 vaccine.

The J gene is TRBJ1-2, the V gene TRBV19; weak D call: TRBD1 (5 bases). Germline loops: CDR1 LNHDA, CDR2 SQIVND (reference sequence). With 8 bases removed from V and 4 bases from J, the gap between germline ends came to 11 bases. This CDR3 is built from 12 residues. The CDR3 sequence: CASDRGSYGYTF. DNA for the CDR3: TGTGCCAGTGATAGGGGATCCTATGGCTACACCTTC.

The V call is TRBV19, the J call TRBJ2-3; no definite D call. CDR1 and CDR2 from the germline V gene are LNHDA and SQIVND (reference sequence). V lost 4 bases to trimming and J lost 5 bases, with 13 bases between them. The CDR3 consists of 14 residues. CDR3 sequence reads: CASSTDLVVDTQYF. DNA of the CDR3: TGTGCCAGTAGTACGGACCTGGTGGTAGATACGCAGTATTTT.

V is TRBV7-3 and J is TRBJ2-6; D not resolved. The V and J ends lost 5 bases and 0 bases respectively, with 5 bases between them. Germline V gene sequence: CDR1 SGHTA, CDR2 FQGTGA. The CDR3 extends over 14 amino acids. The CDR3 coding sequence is TGTGCCAGCAGCATAAGCTCTGGGGCCAACGTCCTGACTTTC. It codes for CASSISSGANVLTF.

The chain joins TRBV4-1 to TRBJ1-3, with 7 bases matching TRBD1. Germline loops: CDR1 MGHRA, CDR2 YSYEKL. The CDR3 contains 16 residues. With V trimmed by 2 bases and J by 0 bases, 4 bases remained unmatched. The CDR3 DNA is TGCGCCAGCAGCCAACAACAGGGGCCCTCTGGAAACACCATATATTTT. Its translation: CASSQQQGPSGNTIYF.

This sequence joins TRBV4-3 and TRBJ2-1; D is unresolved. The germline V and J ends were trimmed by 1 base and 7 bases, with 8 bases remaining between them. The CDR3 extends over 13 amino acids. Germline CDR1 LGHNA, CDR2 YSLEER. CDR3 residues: CASSQGNENEQFF. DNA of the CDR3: TGCGCCAGCAGCCAAGGAAACGAAAATGAGCAGTTCTTC.

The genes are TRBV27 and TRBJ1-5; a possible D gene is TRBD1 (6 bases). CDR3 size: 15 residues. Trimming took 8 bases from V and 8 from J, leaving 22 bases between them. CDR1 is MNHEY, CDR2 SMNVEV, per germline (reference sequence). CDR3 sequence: CASGTTDRPGKPQHF. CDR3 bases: TGTGCCAGCGGAACCACAGACAGGCCCGGCAAGCCCCAGCATTTT.

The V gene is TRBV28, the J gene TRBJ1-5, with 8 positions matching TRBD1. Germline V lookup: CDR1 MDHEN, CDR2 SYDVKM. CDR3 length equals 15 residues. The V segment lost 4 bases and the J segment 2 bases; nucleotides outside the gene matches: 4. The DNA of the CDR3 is TGTGCCAGCAGTTCAGGACAGGGAGGCAATCAGCCCCAGCATTTT. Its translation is CASSSGQGGNQPQHF.

CDR3 amino acids: CASSPGGTNEKLFF. The CDR3 DNA follows: TGTGCCAGCTCACCAGGGGGGACTAATGAAAAACTGTTTTTT. The rearrangement uses TRBV18 and TRBJ1-4; D might be TRBD1 (5 bases). The V and J ends lost 2 bases and 2 bases respectively, with 6 bases between them. The germline CDR1 and CDR2 sequences are KGHSH and LQKENI. CDR3 length equals 14 residues.

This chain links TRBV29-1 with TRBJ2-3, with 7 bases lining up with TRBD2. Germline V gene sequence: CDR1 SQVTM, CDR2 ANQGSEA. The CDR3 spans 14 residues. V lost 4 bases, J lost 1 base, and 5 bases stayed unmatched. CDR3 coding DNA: TGCAGCGTTGCGACTAGCAGGGGCACAGATACGCAGTATTTT. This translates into CSVATSRGTDTQYF.

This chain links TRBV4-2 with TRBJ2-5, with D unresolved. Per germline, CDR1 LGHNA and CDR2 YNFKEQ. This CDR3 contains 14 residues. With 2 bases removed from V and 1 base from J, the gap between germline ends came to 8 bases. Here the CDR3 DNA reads TGTGCCAGCAGCCAAATAAACTCCCAAGAGACCCAGTACTTC. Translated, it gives CASSQINSQETQYF.

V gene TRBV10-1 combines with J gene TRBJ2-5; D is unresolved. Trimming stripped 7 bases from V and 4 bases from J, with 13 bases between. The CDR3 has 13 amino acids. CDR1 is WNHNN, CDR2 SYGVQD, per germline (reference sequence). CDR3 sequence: CASMGLKRETQYF. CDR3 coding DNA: TGCGCCAGCATGGGCTTAAAGAGAGAGACCCAGTACTTC.

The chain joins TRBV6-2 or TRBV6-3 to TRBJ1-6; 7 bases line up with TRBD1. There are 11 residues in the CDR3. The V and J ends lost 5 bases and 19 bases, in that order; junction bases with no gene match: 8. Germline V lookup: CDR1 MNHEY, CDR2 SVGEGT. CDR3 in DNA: TGTGCCAGCAGTCACGGGACAGCGTCTCACTTT. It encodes CASSHGTASHF.

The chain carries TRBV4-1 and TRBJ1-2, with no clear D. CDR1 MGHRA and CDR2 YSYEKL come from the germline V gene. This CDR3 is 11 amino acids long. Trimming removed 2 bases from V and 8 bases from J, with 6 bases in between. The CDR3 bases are TGCGCCAGCAGCCAAATGGGGGGCTACACCTTC. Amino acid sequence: CASSQMGGYTF.

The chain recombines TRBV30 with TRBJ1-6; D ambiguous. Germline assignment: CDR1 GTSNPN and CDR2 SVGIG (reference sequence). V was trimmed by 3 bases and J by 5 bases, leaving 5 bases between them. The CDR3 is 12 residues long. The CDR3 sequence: CAWSQNNSPLHF. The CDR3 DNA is TGTGCCTGGAGCCAGAATAATTCACCCCTCCACTTT.

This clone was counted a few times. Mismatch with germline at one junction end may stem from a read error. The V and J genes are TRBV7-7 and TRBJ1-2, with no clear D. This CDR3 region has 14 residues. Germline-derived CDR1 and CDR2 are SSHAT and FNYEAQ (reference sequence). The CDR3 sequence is CASSLGRWVYGYTF. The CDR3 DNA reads TGTGCTAGCAGCTTAGGGAGGTGGGTATATGGCTACACCTTC.

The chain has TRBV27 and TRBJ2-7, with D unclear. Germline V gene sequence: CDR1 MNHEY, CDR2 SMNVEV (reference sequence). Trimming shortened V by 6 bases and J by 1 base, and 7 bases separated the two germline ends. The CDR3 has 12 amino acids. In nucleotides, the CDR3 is TGTGCCAGCAGCCGGACGTCCTACGAGCAGTACTTC. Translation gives CASSRTSYEQYF.

CDR3 region: CASSLKGGFHNSPLHF. The CDR3 region has the DNA TGTGCCAGCAGCTTAAAGGGGGGGTTCCATAATTCACCCCTCCACTTT. The chain recombines TRBV7-9 with TRBJ1-6, with TRBD1 as a possible D gene (6 bases). Germline V gene lookup returns CDR1 SEHNR and CDR2 FQNEAQ (reference sequence). The CDR3 covers 16 residues. V lost 2 bases, J lost 5 bases, and 13 bases lay in between.

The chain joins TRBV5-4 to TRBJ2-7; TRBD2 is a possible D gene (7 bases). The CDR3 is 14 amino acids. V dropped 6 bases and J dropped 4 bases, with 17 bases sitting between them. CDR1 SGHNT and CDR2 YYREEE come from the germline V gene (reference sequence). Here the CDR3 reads CASTKGGQRYEQYF. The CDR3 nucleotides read TGTGCCAGCACCAAGGGGGGGCAGCGGTACGAGCAGTACTTC.

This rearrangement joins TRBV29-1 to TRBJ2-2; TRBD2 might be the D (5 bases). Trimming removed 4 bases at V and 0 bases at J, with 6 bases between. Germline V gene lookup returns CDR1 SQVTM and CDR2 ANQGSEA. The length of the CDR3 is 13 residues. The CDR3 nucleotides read TGCAGCGTTGGAGGGACGAACACCGGGGAGCTGTTTTTT. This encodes CSVGGTNTGELFF.

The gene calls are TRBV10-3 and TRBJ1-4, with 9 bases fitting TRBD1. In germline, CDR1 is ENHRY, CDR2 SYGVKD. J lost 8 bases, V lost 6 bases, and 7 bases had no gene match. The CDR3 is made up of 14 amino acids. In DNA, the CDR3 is TGTGCCATCAGCGGGGGACAGGGAGGGGAAAAACTGTTTTTT. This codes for CAISGGQGGEKLFF.

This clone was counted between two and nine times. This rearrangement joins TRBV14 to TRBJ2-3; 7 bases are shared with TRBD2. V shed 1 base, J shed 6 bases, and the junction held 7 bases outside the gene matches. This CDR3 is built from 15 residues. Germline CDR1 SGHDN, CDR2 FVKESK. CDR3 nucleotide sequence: TGTGCCAGCAGCCAAGGACTAGGGAGGGCTGATACGCAGTATTTT. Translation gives CASSQGLGRADTQYF.

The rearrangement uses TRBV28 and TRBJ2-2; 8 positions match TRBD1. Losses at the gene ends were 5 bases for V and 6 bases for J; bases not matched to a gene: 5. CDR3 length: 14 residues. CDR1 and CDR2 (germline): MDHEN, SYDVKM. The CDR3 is CASSNPGGPGELFF. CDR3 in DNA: TGTGCCAGCAGTAACCCAGGGGGCCCCGGGGAGCTGTTTTTT.